This T cell receptor (beta chain) was captured by sequencing in a study of T-cell reconstitution after alpha-beta-depleted transplantation in children. The study's findings and limits: A year post-transplant, T-cell counts and diversity derived mostly from newly produced T cells.

This clonotype has ten or more counts. Antigen unknown. Unmatched junction bases numbered 16, after V lost 4 bases and J lost 7 bases. CDR1 and CDR2 (germline): DFQATT, SNEGSKA (reference sequence). This CDR3 region has 16 residues. For TCRbeta, the library was prepared with unique molecular identifiers. MiXCR, run by TCRdb on the PCR reads, gives a single entry per CDR3 protein. The sample yields around 700,000 distinct CDR3 sequences, approximately 14% seen once. The rearrangement joins TRBV20-1 to TRBJ2-7; 10 nucleotides match TRBD2. The TCR sequence derives from a girl aged 2 to 9 with congenital amegakaryocytic thrombocytopenia, due to receive a stem cell transplant. Source: PBMCs, taken before TCRalphabeta/CD19-depleted stem cell transplant. The CDR3 bases are TGCAGTGCTAACCTAGCGGGAGCCGGAAAAACTGGAGAGCAGTACTTC. This sequence encodes CSANLAGAGKTGEQYF.